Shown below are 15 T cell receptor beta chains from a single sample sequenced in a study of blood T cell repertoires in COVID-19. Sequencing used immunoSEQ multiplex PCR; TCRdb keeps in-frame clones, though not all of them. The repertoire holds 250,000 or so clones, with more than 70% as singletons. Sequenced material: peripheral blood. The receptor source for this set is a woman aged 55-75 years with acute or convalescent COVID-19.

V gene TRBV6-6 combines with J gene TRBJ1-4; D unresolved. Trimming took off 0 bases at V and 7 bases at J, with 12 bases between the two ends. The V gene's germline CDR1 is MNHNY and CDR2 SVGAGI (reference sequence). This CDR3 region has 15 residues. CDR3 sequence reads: CASSYSSGYGEKLFF. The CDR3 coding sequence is TGTGCCAGCAGTTACTCTTCCGGGTACGGTGAAAAACTGTTTTTT.

CDR3 DNA sequence: TGTGCCAGCAGCAGAAGACAGTCCACAGATACGCAGTATTTT. Amino acids: CASSRRQSTDTQYF. The J gene is TRBJ2-3, the V gene TRBV5-8; a weak D match, TRBD1 (5 bases). Trimming shortened V by 4 bases and J by 2 bases, and 11 bases separated the two germline ends. The CDR3 covers 14 residues. Germline lookup yields CDR1 SGHTS and CDR2 YDEGEE.

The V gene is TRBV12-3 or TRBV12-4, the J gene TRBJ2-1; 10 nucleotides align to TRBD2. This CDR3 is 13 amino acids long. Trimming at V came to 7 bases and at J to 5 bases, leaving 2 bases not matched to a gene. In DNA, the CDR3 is TGTGCCAGCAAAAGCGGGAGGGACAATGAGCAGTTCTTC. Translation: CASKSGRDNEQFF.

In DNA, the CDR3 is TGTGCCAGCACCGGAGGGGCCGGGGCCAACGTCCTGACTTTC. This encodes CASTGGAGANVLTF. This chain uses TRBV21-1 with TRBJ2-6; TRBD2 is taken as the D call from the table, unchecked against the DNA. TRBV21-1 is an annotated pseudogene. The CDR3 spans 14 residues.

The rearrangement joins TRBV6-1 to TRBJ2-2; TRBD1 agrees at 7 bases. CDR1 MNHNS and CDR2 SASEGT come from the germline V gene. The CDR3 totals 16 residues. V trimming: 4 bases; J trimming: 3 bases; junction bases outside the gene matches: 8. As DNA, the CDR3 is TGTGCCAGCAGTGGACGAGACAGGGAATACACCGGGGAGCTGTTTTTT. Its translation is CASSGRDREYTGELFF.

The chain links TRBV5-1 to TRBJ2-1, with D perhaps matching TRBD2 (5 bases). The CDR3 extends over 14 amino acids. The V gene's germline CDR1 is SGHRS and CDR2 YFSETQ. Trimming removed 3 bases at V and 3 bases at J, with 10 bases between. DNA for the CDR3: TGCGCCAGCAGCTACGGGGAAATCTACAATGAGCAGTTCTTC. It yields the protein CASSYGEIYNEQFF.

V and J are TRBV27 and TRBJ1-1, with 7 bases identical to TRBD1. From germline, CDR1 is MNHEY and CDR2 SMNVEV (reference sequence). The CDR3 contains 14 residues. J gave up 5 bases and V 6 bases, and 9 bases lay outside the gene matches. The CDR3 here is CASSPWDRLTEAFF. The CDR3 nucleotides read TGTGCCAGCAGCCCTTGGGACAGATTGACTGAAGCTTTCTTT.

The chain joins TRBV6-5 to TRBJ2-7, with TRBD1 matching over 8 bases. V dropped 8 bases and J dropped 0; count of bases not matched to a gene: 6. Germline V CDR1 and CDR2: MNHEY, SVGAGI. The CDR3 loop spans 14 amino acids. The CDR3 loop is CASQGQDISYEQYF. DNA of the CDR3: TGTGCCAGCCAGGGACAGGACATCTCCTACGAGCAGTACTTC.

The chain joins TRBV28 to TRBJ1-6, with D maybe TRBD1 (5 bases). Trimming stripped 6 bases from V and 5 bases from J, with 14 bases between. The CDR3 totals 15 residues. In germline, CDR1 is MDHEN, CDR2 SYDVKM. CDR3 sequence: CASRLPQGNNSPLHF. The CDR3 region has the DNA TGTGCCAGCAGACTACCCCAGGGAAATAATTCACCCCTCCACTTT.

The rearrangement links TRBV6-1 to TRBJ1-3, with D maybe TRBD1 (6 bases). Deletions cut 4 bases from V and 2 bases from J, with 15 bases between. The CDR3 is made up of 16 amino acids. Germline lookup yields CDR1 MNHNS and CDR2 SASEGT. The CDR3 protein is CASSVVRGAPGNTIYF. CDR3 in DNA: TGTGCCAGCAGTGTTGTCAGGGGCGCTCCTGGAAACACCATATATTTT.

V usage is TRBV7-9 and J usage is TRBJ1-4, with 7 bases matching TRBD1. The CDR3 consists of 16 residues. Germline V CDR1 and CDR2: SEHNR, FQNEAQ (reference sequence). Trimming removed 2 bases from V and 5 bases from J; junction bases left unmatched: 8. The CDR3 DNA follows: TGTGCCAGCAGCTTAACTTACAGGGGAAGCAATGAAAAACTGTTTTTT. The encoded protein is CASSLTYRGSNEKLFF. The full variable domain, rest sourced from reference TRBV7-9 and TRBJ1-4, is DTGVSQNPRHKITKRGQNVTFRCDPISEHNRLYWYRQTLGQGPEFLTYFQNEAQLEKSRLLSDRFSAERPKGSFSTLEIQRTEQGDSAMYLCASSLTYRGSNEKLFFGSGTQLSVL.

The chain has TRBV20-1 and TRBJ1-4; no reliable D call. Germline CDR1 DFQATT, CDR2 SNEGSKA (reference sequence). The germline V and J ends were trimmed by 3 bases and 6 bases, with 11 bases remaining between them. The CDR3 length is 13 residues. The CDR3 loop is CSASPRWDEKLFF. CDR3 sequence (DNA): TGCAGTGCTAGTCCTAGATGGGATGAAAAACTGTTTTTT.

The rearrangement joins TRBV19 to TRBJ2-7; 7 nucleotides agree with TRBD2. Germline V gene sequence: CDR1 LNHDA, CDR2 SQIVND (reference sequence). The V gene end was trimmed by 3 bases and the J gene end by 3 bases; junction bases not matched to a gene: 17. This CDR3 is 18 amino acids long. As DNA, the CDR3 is TGTGCCAGTAGTATTGTGTTGAATACGGGGGGTTCCTACTACGAGCAGTACTTC. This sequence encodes CASSIVLNTGGSYYEQYF.

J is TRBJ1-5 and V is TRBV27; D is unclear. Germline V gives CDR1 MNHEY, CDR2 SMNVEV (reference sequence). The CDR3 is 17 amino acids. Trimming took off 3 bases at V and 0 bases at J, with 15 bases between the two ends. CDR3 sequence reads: CASSFYGRSVSNQPQHF. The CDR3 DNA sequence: TGTGCCAGCAGTTTTTATGGGAGATCCGTTAGCAATCAGCCCCAGCATTTT.

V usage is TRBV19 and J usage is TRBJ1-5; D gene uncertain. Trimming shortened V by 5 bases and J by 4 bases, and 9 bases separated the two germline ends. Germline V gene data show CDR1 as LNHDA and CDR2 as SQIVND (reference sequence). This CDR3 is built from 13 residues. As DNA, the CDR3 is TGTGCCAGTAGTGCCCAGGTAAATCAGCCCCAGCATTTT. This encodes CASSAQVNQPQHF. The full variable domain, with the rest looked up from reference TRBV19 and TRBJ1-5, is DGGITQSPKYLFRKEGQNVTLSCEQNLNHDAMYWYRQDPGQGLRLIYYSQIVNDFQKGDIAEGYSVSREKKESFPLTVTSAQKNPTAFYLCASSAQVNQPQHFGDGTRLSIL.